This is a list of T cell receptor beta chains from one sample in a study of T-cell memory formation after mild COVID-19. TCRdb ran MiXCR on the 5' RACE reads and lists one entry per CDR3 protein. The sample records hundreds of thousands of distinct CDR3 sequences, 18% being singletons. Sequencing was done on a sample of PBMCs or a T cell subset sorted from them (not recorded which). The receptors derive from an adult woman who had mild COVID-19 (a few samples of this study predate the infection). Cell type and time point are not known. Each CDR3 is given with its conserved first and last residue. A D gene is named only where the DNA matches it firmly. Size values are once, few and many counts, or a class for expanded clones, and some rows have none.

J gene: TRBJ2-3; V gene: TRBV7-3; D gene: -; clone size: -; CDR3 protein: CASSLGPPGSGTDTQYF; CDR3 DNA: TGTGCCAGCAGCTTAGGCCCCCCGGGCTCTGGTACAGATACGCAGTATTTT
J gene: TRBJ2-1; V gene: TRBV5-4; D gene: TRBD2; clone size: -; CDR3 protein: CASSVTGTSAGEQFF; CDR3 DNA: TGTGCCAGCAGCGTCACCGGGACTAGCGCCGGTGAGCAGTTCTTC
J gene: TRBJ1-5; V gene: TRBV10-3; D gene: -; clone size: -; CDR3 protein: CAIGDSNQPQHF; CDR3 DNA: TGTGCCATCGGCGATAGCAATCAGCCCCAGCATTTT
J gene: TRBJ2-3; V gene: TRBV25-1; D gene: -; clone size: -; CDR3 protein: CASSLGRPSTDTQYF; CDR3 DNA: TGTGCCAGCAGTTTGGGACGGCCTAGCACAGATACGCAGTATTTT
J gene: TRBJ2-7; V gene: TRBV27; D gene: TRBD1; clone size: once; CDR3 protein: CASRSNPGQGAREQYF; CDR3 DNA: TGTGCCAGCAGATCAAACCCGGGACAGGGGGCGCGAGAGCAGTACTTC
J gene: TRBJ2-3; V gene: TRBV7-9; D gene: TRBD1; clone size: few; CDR3 protein: CASSLARLRDRGTDTQYF; CDR3 DNA: TGTGCCAGCAGCTTAGCGCGCCTCCGGGACAGGGGGACAGATACGCAGTATTTT
J gene: TRBJ2-5; V gene: TRBV12-3/TRBV12-4; D gene: -; clone size: -; CDR3 protein: CASSLVVGLETQYF; CDR3 DNA: TGTGCCAGCAGTTTAGTTGTAGGGTTAGAGACCCAGTACTTC
J gene: TRBJ2-1; V gene: TRBV15; D gene: TRBD2; clone size: -; CDR3 protein: CATSRLGRTSGSSYNEQFF; CDR3 DNA: TGTGCCACCAGCAGACTAGGAAGGACTAGCGGGAGCTCCTACAATGAGCAGTTCTTC
J gene: TRBJ2-1; V gene: TRBV5-1; D gene: TRBD2; clone size: -; CDR3 protein: CASSASGMGDEQFF; CDR3 DNA: TGCGCCAGCAGCGCCAGCGGGATGGGGGATGAGCAGTTCTTC
J gene: TRBJ2-7; V gene: TRBV4-1; D gene: -; clone size: -; CDR3 protein: CASSQEWGLNEQYF; CDR3 DNA: TGCGCCAGCAGCCAAGAATGGGGGCTCAACGAGCAGTACTTC
J gene: TRBJ2-1; V gene: TRBV29-1; D gene: -; clone size: -; CDR3 protein: CSVGGAPGNEQFF; CDR3 DNA: TGCAGCGTGGGGGGTGCCCCGGGAAATGAGCAGTTCTTC
J gene: TRBJ1-1; V gene: TRBV28; D gene: -; clone size: -; CDR3 protein: CASTLPGHPKPAFF; CDR3 DNA: TGTGCCAGCACCCTGCCGGGACATCCGAAACCAGCTTTCTTT
J gene: TRBJ2-7; V gene: TRBV5-1; D gene: -; clone size: -; CDR3 protein: CASSLGQRDYEQYF; CDR3 DNA: TGCGCCAGCAGCTTGGGACAGCGAGACTACGAGCAGTACTTC
J gene: TRBJ2-1; V gene: TRBV10-3; D gene: -; clone size: many; CDR3 protein: CAISESTRAPQGEQFF; CDR3 DNA: TGTGCCATCAGTGAGTCGACTCGGGCCCCCCAGGGTGAGCAGTTCTTC
J gene: TRBJ2-7; V gene: TRBV7-8; D gene: TRBD2; clone size: few; CDR3 protein: CASSWTSGRLPLSYEQYF; CDR3 DNA: TGTGCCAGCAGTTGGACTAGCGGGAGATTACCCCTCTCCTACGAGCAGTACTTC
J gene: TRBJ2-5; V gene: TRBV3-1; D gene: TRBD2; clone size: -; CDR3 protein: CASRKGLAMRETQYF; CDR3 DNA: TGTGCCAGCAGAAAAGGACTAGCGATGAGAGAGACCCAGTACTTC
J gene: TRBJ2-7; V gene: TRBV6-1; D gene: TRBD2; clone size: -; CDR3 protein: CASSALNWGRGDFDEQYF; CDR3 DNA: TGTGCCAGCAGTGCCCTCAACTGGGGTCGGGGGGACTTCGACGAGCAGTACTTC
J gene: TRBJ2-2; V gene: TRBV20-1; D gene: -; clone size: few; CDR3 protein: CSARAGSRTGELFF; CDR3 DNA: TGCAGTGCTAGAGCCGGGAGTAGGACCGGGGAGCTGTTTTTT
J gene: TRBJ2-2; V gene: TRBV3-1; D gene: -; clone size: -; CDR3 protein: CASSRRKAPSTRAGELFF; CDR3 DNA: TGTGCCAGCAGCCGAAGAAAAGCCCCGAGCACGAGGGCCGGGGAGCTGTTTTTT
J gene: TRBJ2-1; V gene: TRBV20-1; D gene: TRBD2; clone size: -; CDR3 protein: CSAKPGTSADNAQFF; CDR3 DNA: TGCAGTGCCAAGCCCGGGACTAGCGCAGACAATGCGCAGTTCTTC
J gene: TRBJ2-7; V gene: TRBV9; D gene: TRBD1; clone size: -; CDR3 protein: CASSVADRGTYEQYF; CDR3 DNA: TGTGCCAGCAGCGTAGCGGACAGGGGGACCTACGAGCAGTACTTC
J gene: TRBJ2-7; V gene: TRBV7-6; D gene: TRBD1; clone size: few; CDR3 protein: CASSADPGTGGYEQYF; CDR3 DNA: TGTGCCAGCAGCGCGGATCCCGGGACAGGGGGCTACGAGCAGTACTTC
J gene: TRBJ1-6; V gene: TRBV7-9; D gene: TRBD1; clone size: few; CDR3 protein: CASSWGTEGDSPLHF; CDR3 DNA: TGTGCCAGCAGCTGGGGGACAGAGGGAGATTCACCCCTCCACTTT
J gene: TRBJ2-1; V gene: TRBV9; D gene: -; clone size: few; CDR3 protein: CASSPSGTSNEQFF; CDR3 DNA: TGTGCCAGCAGCCCGAGCGGGACAAGCAATGAGCAGTTCTTC
J gene: TRBJ1-5; V gene: TRBV24-1; D gene: TRBD1; clone size: few; CDR3 protein: CATSDRSRGPRGGNQPQHF; CDR3 DNA: TGTGCCACCAGTGATCGTAGCAGGGGGCCGCGCGGCGGCAATCAGCCCCAGCATTTT
J gene: TRBJ2-2; V gene: TRBV5-1; D gene: -; clone size: few; CDR3 protein: CASRDPGAMNTGELFF; CDR3 DNA: TGCGCCAGCAGGGATCCAGGGGCCATGAACACCGGGGAGCTGTTTTTT
J gene: TRBJ1-2; V gene: TRBV24-1; D gene: -; clone size: few; CDR3 protein: CATSANDGGYTF; CDR3 DNA: TGTGCCACCAGTGCCAACGACGGAGGCTACACCTTC
J gene: TRBJ1-1; V gene: TRBV9; D gene: -; clone size: few; CDR3 protein: CASSVSTAMNTEAFF; CDR3 DNA: TGTGCCAGCAGCGTATCGACAGCCATGAACACTGAAGCTTTCTTT
J gene: TRBJ1-2; V gene: TRBV5-6; D gene: -; clone size: -; CDR3 protein: CASSLGSGRGYGYTF; CDR3 DNA: TGTGCCAGCAGCTTGGGGTCGGGAAGGGGATATGGCTACACCTTC
J gene: TRBJ2-3; V gene: TRBV7-2; D gene: -; clone size: -; CDR3 protein: CASSTRGPRGTDTQYF; CDR3 DNA: TGTGCCAGCAGCACCCGAGGGCCCCGGGGCACAGATACGCAGTATTTT
J gene: TRBJ1-1; V gene: TRBV29-1; D gene: -; clone size: few; CDR3 protein: CSVELGSDTEAFF; CDR3 DNA: TGCAGCGTTGAACTTGGTTCGGACACTGAAGCTTTCTTT
J gene: TRBJ2-7; V gene: TRBV5-6; D gene: -; clone size: -; CDR3 protein: CASSTRPSREFEQYF; CDR3 DNA: TGTGCCAGCAGTACCCGGCCTTCCAGGGAGTTCGAGCAGTACTTC
J gene: TRBJ2-3; V gene: TRBV7-2; D gene: -; clone size: -; CDR3 protein: CASSFQFRDTQYF; CDR3 DNA: TGTGCCAGCAGCTTCCAATTCAGAGATACGCAGTATTTT
J gene: TRBJ1-2; V gene: TRBV24-1; D gene: -; clone size: -; CDR3 protein: CATSSASNYGYTF; CDR3 DNA: TGTGCCACCAGTTCAGCGAGCAACTATGGCTACACCTTC
J gene: TRBJ1-1; V gene: TRBV29-1; D gene: -; clone size: -; CDR3 protein: CSAKVGVRGREAFF; CDR3 DNA: TGCAGCGCCAAGGTCGGGGTCAGAGGAAGGGAAGCTTTCTTT
J gene: TRBJ2-7; V gene: TRBV6-5; D gene: -; clone size: few; CDR3 protein: CASRTDWTVTYEQYF; CDR3 DNA: TGTGCCAGCAGAACAGATTGGACGGTAACCTACGAGCAGTACTTC
J gene: TRBJ1-6; V gene: TRBV7-9; D gene: -; clone size: -; CDR3 protein: CASSPTETGNSPLHF; CDR3 DNA: TGTGCCAGCAGCCCTACAGAGACCGGTAATTCACCCCTCCACTTT
J gene: TRBJ1-5; V gene: TRBV12-3/TRBV12-4; D gene: TRBD1; clone size: few; CDR3 protein: CASSPPGTGGYQPQHF; CDR3 DNA: TGTGCCAGCAGTCCCCCCGGGACAGGGGGATATCAGCCCCAGCATTTT
J gene: TRBJ1-2; V gene: TRBV18; D gene: TRBD1; clone size: few; CDR3 protein: CASSADRADGYTF; CDR3 DNA: TGTGCCAGCTCAGCCGACAGGGCTGATGGCTACACCTTC
J gene: TRBJ2-7; V gene: TRBV10-3; D gene: -; clone size: few; CDR3 protein: CAISEAYEQYF; CDR3 DNA: TGTGCCATCAGTGAGGCTTACGAGCAGTACTTC
J gene: TRBJ2-3; V gene: TRBV7-6; D gene: -; clone size: few; CDR3 protein: CASSLGHTSPLGTQYF; CDR3 DNA: TGTGCCAGCAGCTTAGGGCACACTTCCCCTTTGGGTACGCAGTATTTT
J gene: TRBJ2-5; V gene: TRBV5-4; D gene: -; clone size: -; CDR3 protein: CASSLDRIGKETQYF; CDR3 DNA: TGTGCCAGCAGCTTGGACAGGATAGGCAAAGAGACCCAGTACTTC